The clone carrying this TCR beta chain came up a few times. TCRdb's table, derived via immunoSEQ multiplex PCR, lists solely in-frame clones and lacks some. The table has about 220,000 clones, roughly four fifths seen once; the top ten hold approximately 3.6%. Either two negative PCRs, clearance, or symptom resolution qualified Cohort 3 donors as recovered. This entry is derived from a study of blood T cell repertoires in COVID-19. Study background: Sources were T cells, B-cell-depleted T cells, or PBMCs; the material itself was cDNA or gDNA.

V shed 4 bases and J shed 2 bases, with 14 bases lying between them. Germline V gene data show CDR1 as MNHEY and CDR2 as SVGAGI. The CDR3 loop spans 15 amino acids. The rearrangement uses TRBV6-5 and TRBJ1-2, with D possibly TRBD1 on 5 matching bases. The sequencing sample was made of PBMCs or T cells enriched from blood (not recorded which). The receptor comes from a woman in her sixties or seventies who had recovered from COVID-19. For the CDR3, the DNA is TGTGCCAGCAGTTCGCCTGGCAGGGCGAACTATGGCTACACCTTC. This codes for CASSSPGRANYGYTF.